This T cell receptor (beta chain) came from a study of T-cell memory formation after mild COVID-19. Study context: Most TCR clusters belonged to a single donor.

V was clipped by 8 bases and J by 7 bases; unmatched bases: 11. There are 15 residues in the CDR3. On this clonotype: Its target is not known.

Whole-study results and caveats: Day 15 to 85 contractors were CD4/CD8 balanced; later expanders leaned CD4+. Some responding clones appeared in pre-infection memory, suggesting cross-reactive memory joined.

TCR alpha and TCR beta cDNA libraries carrying sample barcodes and UMIs came from 5'RACE with constant-segment primers. MiXCR was run by TCRdb on the 5' RACE reads, yielding one entry per CDR3 protein. Seen here are about 610,000 distinct CDR3 sequences, around a sixth observed once, and the top ten hold about 7.5%. The specimen sequenced was PBMCs or a T cell subset sorted from them (not recorded which). The chain uses TRBV12-3 or TRBV12-4 and TRBJ1-6; TRBD1 aligns across 7 bases. The source of this sequence is an adult woman who had mild COVID-19 (a few samples of this study predate the infection). Cell type and time point are not known. The CDR3 protein is CASRGGDRRNSPLHF. DNA of the CDR3: TGTGCCAGCCGCGGGGGGGACAGACGGAATTCACCCCTCCACTTT.